This TCR beta chain derives from a study of high-grade serous ovarian cancer treatment subgroups. Study context: Each sample yielded on average about 7,000 unique TCR beta rearrangements from around 14,000 reads. Study-wide findings and caveats: The analyses considered CDR3 and ignored CDR1 and CDR2. Repertoire similarity ranged about 0.1 to 0.85 between tumors of one patient.

Produced via immunoSEQ multiplex PCR; TCRdb's table is partial and in-frame only. The sample yields under 1,500 clones, about 65% seen once. Tumor tissue was taken before any definitive surgery or chemotherapy was given. Per germline, CDR1 SGHVS and CDR2 FNYEAQ. The ends were cut back, 5 bases at V and 2 bases at J, with 15 bases in the middle. This CDR3 spans 15 amino acids. This clone was seen once. The antigen is not known. This chain links TRBV7-6 with TRBJ1-1; D perhaps matches TRBD1 (5 bases). The origin of this receptor is a human donor with high-grade serous ovarian cancer. Sequenced: tumor tissue. CDR3 bases: TGTGCCAGCAGCCCTACCCCCCAGGGTAACACTGAAGCTTTCTTT. Its translation: CASSPTPQGNTEAFF.